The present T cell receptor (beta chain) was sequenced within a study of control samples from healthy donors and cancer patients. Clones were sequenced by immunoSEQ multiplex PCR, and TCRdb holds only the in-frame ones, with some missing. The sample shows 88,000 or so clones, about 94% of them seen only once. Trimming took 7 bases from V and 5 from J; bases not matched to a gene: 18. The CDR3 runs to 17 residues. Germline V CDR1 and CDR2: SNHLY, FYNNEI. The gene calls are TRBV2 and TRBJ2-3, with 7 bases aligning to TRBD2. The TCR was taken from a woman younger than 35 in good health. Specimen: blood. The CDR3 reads CASKLRTPGGWGDTQYF. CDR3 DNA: TGTGCCAGCAAGCTACGGACTCCGGGAGGCTGGGGAGATACGCAGTATTTT.